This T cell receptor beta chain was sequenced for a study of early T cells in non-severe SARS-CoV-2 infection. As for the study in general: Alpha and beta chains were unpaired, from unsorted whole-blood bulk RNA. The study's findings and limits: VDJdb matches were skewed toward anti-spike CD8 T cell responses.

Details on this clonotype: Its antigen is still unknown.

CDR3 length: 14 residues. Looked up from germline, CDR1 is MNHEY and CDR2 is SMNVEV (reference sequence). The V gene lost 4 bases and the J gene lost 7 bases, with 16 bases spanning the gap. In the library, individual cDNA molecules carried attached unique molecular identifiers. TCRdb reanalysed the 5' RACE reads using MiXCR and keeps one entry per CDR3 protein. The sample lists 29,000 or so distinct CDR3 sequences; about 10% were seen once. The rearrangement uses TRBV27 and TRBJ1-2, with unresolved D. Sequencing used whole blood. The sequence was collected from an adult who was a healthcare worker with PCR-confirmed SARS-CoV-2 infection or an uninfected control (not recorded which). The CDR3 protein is CASSSLVGRFGYTF. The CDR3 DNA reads TGTGCCAGCAGTTCTCTAGTTGGTCGTTTTGGCTACACCTTC.